The sequence of this T cell receptor beta chain was determined in a study of cytomegalovirus exposure and HLA in healthy donors. Study-level points and caveats: Rates of TCR association differed by HLA locus in a later analysis, with DRB1 highest and HLA-C lowest.

PCR was performed using 60 Vbeta and 13 Jbeta primers. Original handling: The count from a later analysis was about 80 million unique TCR beta chains, roughly 11 million of them shared. Assay: immunoSEQ multiplex PCR; the TCRdb copy retains only in-frame clones and omits some. V and J calls and clone size are those listed in that table; D and trimming were worked out from the DNA. The sample includes about 110,000 clones, about 77% of them seen just once. This clone was counted a single time. The antigen is not known. Healthy donors of bone marrow made up the group. The sequenced material came from PBMCs. The receptor was derived from a woman aged 25-40 years in good health and CMV-seropositive.

The CDR3 sequence: CASSLAKGMDYGYTF. CDR3 in DNA: TGCGCCAGCAGCTTGGCCAAGGGGATGGACTATGGCTACACCTTC. The rearrangement links TRBV5-1 to TRBJ1-2; a possible D gene is TRBD1 (5 bases). The CDR3 loop spans 15 amino acids. The V end lost 0 bases, the J end lost 3 bases, and 12 bases lay between the germline ends. The V gene's germline CDR1 is SGHRS and CDR2 YFSETQ.